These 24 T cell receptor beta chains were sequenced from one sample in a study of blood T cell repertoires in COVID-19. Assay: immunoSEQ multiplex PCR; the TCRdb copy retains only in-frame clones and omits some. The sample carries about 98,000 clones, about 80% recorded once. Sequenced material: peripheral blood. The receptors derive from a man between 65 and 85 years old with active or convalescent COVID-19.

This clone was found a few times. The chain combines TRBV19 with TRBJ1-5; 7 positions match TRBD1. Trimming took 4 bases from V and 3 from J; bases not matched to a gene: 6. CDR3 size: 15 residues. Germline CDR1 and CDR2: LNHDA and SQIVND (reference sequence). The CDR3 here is CASSTWTGFNQPQHF. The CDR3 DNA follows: TGTGCCAGTAGTACCTGGACAGGATTCAATCAGCCCCAGCATTTT.

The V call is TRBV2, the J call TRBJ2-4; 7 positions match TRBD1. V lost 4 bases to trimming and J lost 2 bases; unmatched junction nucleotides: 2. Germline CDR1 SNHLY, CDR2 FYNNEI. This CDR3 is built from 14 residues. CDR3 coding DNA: TGTGCCAGCAGTGCACAGGGGCCCAAAAACATTCAGTACTTC. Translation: CASSAQGPKNIQYF.

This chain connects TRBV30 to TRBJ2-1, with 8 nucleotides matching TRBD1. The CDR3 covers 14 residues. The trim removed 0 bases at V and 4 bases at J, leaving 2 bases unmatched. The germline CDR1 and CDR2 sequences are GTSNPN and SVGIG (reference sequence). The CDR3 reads CAWSVRTGYNEQFF. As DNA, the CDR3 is TGTGCCTGGAGTGTCCGGACAGGGTACAATGAGCAGTTCTTC.

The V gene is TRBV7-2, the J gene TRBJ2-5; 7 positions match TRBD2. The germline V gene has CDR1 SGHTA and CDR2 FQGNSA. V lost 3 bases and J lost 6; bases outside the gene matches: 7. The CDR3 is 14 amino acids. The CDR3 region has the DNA TGTGCCAGCAGCTTCGGCGGGGGAGGGAAGACCCAGTACTTC. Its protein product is CASSFGGGGKTQYF.

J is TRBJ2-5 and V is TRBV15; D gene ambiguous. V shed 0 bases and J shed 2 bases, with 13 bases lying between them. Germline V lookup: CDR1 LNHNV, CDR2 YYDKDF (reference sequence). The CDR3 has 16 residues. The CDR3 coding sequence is TGTGCCACCAGCAGAGATTGGTCTAGTTGGCAAGAGACCCAGTACTTC. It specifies CATSRDWSSWQETQYF.

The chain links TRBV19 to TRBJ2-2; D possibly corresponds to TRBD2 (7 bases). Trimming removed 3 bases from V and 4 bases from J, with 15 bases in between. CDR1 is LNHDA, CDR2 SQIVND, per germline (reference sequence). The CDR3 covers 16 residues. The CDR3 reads CASSMLAGASTGELFF. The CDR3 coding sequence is TGTGCCAGTAGTATGCTGGCGGGGGCCTCCACCGGGGAGCTGTTTTTT.

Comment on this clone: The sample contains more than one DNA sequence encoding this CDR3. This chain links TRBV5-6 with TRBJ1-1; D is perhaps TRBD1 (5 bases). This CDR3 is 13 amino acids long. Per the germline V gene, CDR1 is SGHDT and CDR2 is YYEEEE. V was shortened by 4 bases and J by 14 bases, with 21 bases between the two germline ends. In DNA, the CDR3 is TGTGCCAGCAGCAACCCGGAGGGGTCTGGAGCCTTCTTT. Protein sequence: CASSNPEGSGAFF.

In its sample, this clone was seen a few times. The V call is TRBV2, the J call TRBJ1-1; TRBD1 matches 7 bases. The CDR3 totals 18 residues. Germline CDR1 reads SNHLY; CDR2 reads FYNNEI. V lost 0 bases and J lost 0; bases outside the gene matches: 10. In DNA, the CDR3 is TGTGCCAGCAGTGAAGCGTTATTGGCAGGGGGTATGAACACTGAAGCTTTCTTT. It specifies CASSEALLAGGMNTEAFF.

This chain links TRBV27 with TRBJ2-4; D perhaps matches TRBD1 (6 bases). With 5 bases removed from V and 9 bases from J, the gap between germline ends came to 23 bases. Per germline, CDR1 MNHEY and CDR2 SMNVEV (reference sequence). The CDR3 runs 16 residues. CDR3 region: CASSPLGRQAGSIQYF. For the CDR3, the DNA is TGTGCCAGCAGTCCTTTGGGCCGACAGGCAGGGAGCATTCAGTACTTC.

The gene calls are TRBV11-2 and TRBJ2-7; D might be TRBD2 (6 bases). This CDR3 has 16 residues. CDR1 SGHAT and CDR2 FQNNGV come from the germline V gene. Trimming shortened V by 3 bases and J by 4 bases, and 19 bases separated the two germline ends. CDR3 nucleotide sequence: TGTGCCAGCAGCTTGGCGGGGCAGCTCATCTCTTACGAGCAGTACTTC. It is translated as CASSLAGQLISYEQYF.

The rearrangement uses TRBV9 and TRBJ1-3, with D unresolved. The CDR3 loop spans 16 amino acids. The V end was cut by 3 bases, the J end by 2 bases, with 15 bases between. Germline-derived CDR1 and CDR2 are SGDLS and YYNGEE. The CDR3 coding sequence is TGTGCCAGCAGCGAGAGGTCGATATCCCCTGGAAACACCATATATTTT. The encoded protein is CASSERSISPGNTIYF.

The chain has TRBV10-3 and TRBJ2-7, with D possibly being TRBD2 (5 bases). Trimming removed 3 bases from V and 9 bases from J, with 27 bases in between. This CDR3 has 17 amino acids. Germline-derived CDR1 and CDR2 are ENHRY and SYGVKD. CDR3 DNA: TGTGCCATCAGTGAAATACAGTGGGGATCTAGATCGGGGTGGCAGTACTTC. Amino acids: CAISEIQWGSRSGWQYF.

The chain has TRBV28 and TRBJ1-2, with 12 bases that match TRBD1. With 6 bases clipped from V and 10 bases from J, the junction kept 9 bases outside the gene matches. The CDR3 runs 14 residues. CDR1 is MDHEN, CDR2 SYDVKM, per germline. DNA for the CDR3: TGTGCCAGCAGCCCCGGGACAGGGGGCAGCTTCTACACCTTC. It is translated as CASSPGTGGSFYTF.

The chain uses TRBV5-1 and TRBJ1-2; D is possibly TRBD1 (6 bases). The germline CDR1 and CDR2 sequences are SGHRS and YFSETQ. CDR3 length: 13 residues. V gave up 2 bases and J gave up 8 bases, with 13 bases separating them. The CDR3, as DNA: TGCGCCAGCAGCTTAGGTCAGGGGCTAGGCTACACCTTC. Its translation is CASSLGQGLGYTF.

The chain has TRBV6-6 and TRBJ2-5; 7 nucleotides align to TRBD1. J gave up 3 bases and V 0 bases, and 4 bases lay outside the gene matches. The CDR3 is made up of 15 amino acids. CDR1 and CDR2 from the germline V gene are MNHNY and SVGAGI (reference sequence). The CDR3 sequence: CASSYSITGEETQYF. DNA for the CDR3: TGTGCCAGCAGTTACTCGATCACAGGGGAAGAGACCCAGTACTTC.

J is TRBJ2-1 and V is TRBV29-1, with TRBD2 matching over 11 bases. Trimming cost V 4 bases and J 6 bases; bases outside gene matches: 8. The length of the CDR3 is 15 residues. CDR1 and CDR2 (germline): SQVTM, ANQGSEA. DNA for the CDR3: TGCAGCGTTGGGGTGACTAGCGGGACGATCAATGAGCAGTTCTTC. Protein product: CSVGVTSGTINEQFF.

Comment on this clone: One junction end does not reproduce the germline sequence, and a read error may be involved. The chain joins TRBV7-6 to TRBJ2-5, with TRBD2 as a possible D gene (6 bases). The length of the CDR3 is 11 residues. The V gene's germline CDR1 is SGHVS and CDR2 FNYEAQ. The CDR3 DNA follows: TGTGCCAGCAGCCCCGGGACTGAGATTGACTTC. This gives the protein CASSPGTEIDF. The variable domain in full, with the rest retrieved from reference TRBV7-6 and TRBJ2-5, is GAGVSQSPRYKVTKRGQDVALRCDPISGHVSLYWYRQALGQGPEFLTYFNYEAQQDKSGLPNDRFSAERPEGSISTLTIQRTEQRDSAMYRCASSPGTEIDFGPGTRLLVL.

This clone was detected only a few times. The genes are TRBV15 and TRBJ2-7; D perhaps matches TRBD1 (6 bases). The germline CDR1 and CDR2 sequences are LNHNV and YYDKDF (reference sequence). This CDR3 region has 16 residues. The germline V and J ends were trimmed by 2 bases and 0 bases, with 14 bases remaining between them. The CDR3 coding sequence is TGTGCCACCAGCAGACCCCGGACAGAAAGCTCCTACGAGCAGTACTTC. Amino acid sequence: CATSRPRTESSYEQYF.

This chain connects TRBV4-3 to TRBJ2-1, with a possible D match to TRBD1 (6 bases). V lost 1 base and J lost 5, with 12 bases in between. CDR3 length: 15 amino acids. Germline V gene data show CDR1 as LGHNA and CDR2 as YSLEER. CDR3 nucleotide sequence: TGCGCCAGCAGCCAAGGCAACAGGGTAAACAATGAGCAGTTCTTC. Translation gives CASSQGNRVNNEQFF.

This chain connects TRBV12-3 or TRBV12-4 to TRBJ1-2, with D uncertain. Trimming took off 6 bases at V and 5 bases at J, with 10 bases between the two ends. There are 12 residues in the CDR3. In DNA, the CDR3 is TGTGCCAGCAGGAGGACTGCATATGGCTACACCTTC. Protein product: CASRRTAYGYTF.

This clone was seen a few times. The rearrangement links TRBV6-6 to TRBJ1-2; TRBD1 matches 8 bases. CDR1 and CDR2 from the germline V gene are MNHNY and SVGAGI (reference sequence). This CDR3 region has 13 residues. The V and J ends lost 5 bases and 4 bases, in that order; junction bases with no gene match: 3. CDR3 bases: TGTGCCAGCAGTATGGACAGGGCCTATGGCTACACCTTC. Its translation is CASSMDRAYGYTF.

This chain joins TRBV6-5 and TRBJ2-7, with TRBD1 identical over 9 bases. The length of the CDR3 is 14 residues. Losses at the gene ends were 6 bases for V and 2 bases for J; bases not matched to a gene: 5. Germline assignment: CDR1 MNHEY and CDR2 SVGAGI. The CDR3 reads CASSRTGATYEQYF. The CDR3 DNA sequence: TGTGCCAGCAGCCGGACAGGGGCTACCTACGAGCAGTACTTC.

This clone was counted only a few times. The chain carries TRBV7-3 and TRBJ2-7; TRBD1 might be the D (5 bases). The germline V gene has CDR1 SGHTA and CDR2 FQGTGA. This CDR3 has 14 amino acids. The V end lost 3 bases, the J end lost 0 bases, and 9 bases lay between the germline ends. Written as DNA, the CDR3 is TGTGCCAGCAGCTTGGGGCAAAGCTCCTACGAGCAGTACTTC. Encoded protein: CASSLGQSSYEQYF.

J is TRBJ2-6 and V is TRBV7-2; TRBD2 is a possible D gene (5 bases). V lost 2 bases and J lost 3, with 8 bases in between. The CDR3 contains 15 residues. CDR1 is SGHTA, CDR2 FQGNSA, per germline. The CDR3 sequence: CASSLTGSGANVLTF. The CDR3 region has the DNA TGTGCCAGCAGCTTAACGGGGAGTGGGGCCAACGTCCTGACTTTC.